A selection of T cell receptor beta chains follows, all from one sample in a study of control samples from healthy donors and cancer patients. Profiled with immunoSEQ multiplex PCR; TCRdb holds only in-frame clones, not every one. The data contain about 120,000 clones, roughly nine tenths of them seen just once; the ten biggest clones take up around 1.8%. Sequences were obtained from blood. These receptors were taken from a man aged 18 to 30 in good health. CDR3s include the opening cysteine and the closing phenylalanine or tryptophan. A D gene is named only where the DNA matches it firmly. Size tells how often a clone was seen (once, few, many) or the class of an expanded clone, and some rows leave it out.

v_gene	j_gene	d_gene	abundance	CDR3aa	CDR3nt
TRBV4-2	TRBJ2-1	.	.	CASSQDRKSRLHNEQFF	TGTGCCAGCAGCCAAGATCGGAAGTCCAGGCTACACAATGAGCAGTTCTTC
TRBV4-3	TRBJ1-5	.	.	CASSQGQGPQHF	TGCGCCAGCAGCCAAGGGCAAGGGCCCCAGCATTTT
TRBV19	TRBJ2-7	TRBD1	.	CASSIAGTGAYEQYF	TGTGCCAGTAGTATAGCTGGGACAGGGGCCTACGAGCAGTACTTC
TRBV7-3	TRBJ2-5	TRBD2	.	CASSSGLEETQYF	TGTGCCAGCAGCTCAGGACTAGAAGAGACCCAGTACTTC
TRBV25-1	TRBJ2-5	TRBD2	.	CASSEWKGPSGRGETQYF	TGTGCCAGCAGTGAATGGAAGGGGCCTAGCGGGAGGGGAGAGACCCAGTACTTC
TRBV5-1	TRBJ2-2	.	.	CASSFLRDANTGELFF	TGCGCCAGCAGCTTTTTGCGGGACGCGAACACCGGGGAGCTGTTTTTT
TRBV2	TRBJ2-7	.	.	CAITLDSPYEQYF	TGTGCCATTACTTTAGATTCTCCCTACGAGCAGTACTTC
TRBV6-5	TRBJ2-7	TRBD1	.	CASSLGGQGAYEQYF	TGTGCCAGCAGTTTGGGGGGACAGGGAGCCTACGAGCAGTACTTC
TRBV28	TRBJ2-3	TRBD2	.	CASLRLASADTQYF	TGTGCCAGCCTAAGACTAGCGTCGGCAGATACGCAGTATTTT
TRBV27	TRBJ2-5	TRBD2	.	CASSFPAGHFLETQYF	TGTGCCAGCAGTTTTCCAGCGGGGCACTTTTTAGAGACCCAGTACTTC
TRBV27	TRBJ2-5	TRBD1	.	CASSPRTGGETQYF	TGTGCCAGCAGTCCACGGACAGGGGGAGAGACCCAGTACTTC
TRBV4-1	TRBJ1-6	.	.	CASSLVITDNSPLHF	TGCGCCAGCAGCTTAGTCATTACAGATAATTCACCCCTCCACTTT
TRBV6-5	TRBJ1-2	.	.	CASSYRGPNYGYTF	TGTGCCAGCAGTTACAGGGGCCCCAACTATGGCTACACCTTC
TRBV24-1	TRBJ2-3	.	.	CATRGLPADTQYF	TGTGCCACCAGGGGGCTCCCGGCAGATACGCAGTATTTT
TRBV7-9	TRBJ2-1	TRBD2	.	CASSSGTSGRDSYNEQFF	TGTGCCAGCAGCTCAGGGACTAGCGGGAGGGACTCCTACAATGAGCAGTTCTTC
TRBV5-3	TRBJ1-1	.	.	CARSLGSWGARGTEAFF	TGTGCCAGAAGCTTGGGGTCGTGGGGGGCGCGCGGCACTGAAGCTTTCTTT
TRBV7-9	TRBJ1-1	.	.	CASSPGSPEAFF	TGTGCCAGCAGCCCAGGTTCCCCTGAAGCTTTCTTT
TRBV7-8	TRBJ2-2	TRBD2	.	CASSLGVERSVAGRIPGELFF	TGTGCCAGCAGCTTAGGGGTCGAACGGTCGGTAGCGGGACGGATTCCCGGGGAGCTGTTTTTT
TRBV2	TRBJ1-2	TRBD1	.	CASSEDRGAYGYTF	TGTGCCAGCAGTGAGGACAGGGGGGCATATGGCTACACCTTC
TRBV9	TRBJ1-5	.	once	CASSAGAGYSNQPQHF	TGTGCCAGCAGCGCAGGCGCGGGGTATAGCAATCAGCCCCAGCATTTT
TRBV6-5	TRBJ2-7	.	medium-sized	CASSSVKYGRMSEQYF	TGTGCCAGCAGTTCCGTTAAGTATGGCAGGATGAGCGAGCAGTACTTC
TRBV5-1	TRBJ2-2	.	once	CADPGSDLTGELFF	TGCGCCGATCCCGGTTCTGACCTCACCGGGGAGCTGTTTTTT
TRBV11-2	TRBJ2-7	.	.	CASSLSEREQYF	TGTGCCAGCAGCTTATCGGAGAGGGAGCAGTACTTC